Listed below are T cell receptor beta chains from one sample, sequenced in a study of a mutant IDH1 vaccine in newly diagnosed glioma. These receptors are not linked to any known antigen. TCRdb's copy holds only in-frame clones and misses some; the assay was immunoSEQ multiplex PCR. Seen here are about 94,000 clones, about 90% observed once, and the top ten hold roughly 0.81%. Sequenced material: PBMCs, taken from a glioma patient whose treatment included an IDH1 peptide vaccine. These receptors all stem from a woman aged 45-65 years with glioma. The CDR3 runs from the conserved cysteine through the conserved F or W. The order of the fields is D gene, clone size, CDR3 length, J gene, V gene, CDR3 protein, CDR3 DNA. D genes are given only for firm matches. Clone size is given for some rows only: seen once, a few or many times, or a class if the clone is expanded.

D gene: -
clone size: once
CDR3 length: 11
J gene: TRBJ2-3
V gene: TRBV2
CDR3 protein: CASSLSDTQYF
CDR3 DNA: TGTGCCAGCAGTCTATCAGATACGCAGTATTTT

D gene: TRBD2
clone size: -
CDR3 length: 15
J gene: TRBJ2-1
V gene: TRBV10-3
CDR3 protein: CAISRSGGVYNEQFF
CDR3 DNA: TGTGCCATCAGTCGTAGCGGGGGGGTGTACAATGAGCAGTTCTTC

D gene: TRBD2
clone size: -
CDR3 length: 17
J gene: TRBJ2-1
V gene: TRBV28
CDR3 protein: CASSLVRLAGGNNEQFF
CDR3 DNA: TGTGCCAGCAGCCTCGTTCGACTAGCGGGAGGCAACAATGAGCAGTTCTTC

D gene: -
clone size: -
CDR3 length: 14
J gene: TRBJ1-1
V gene: TRBV5-1
CDR3 protein: CASSPSGDGTEAFF
CDR3 DNA: TGCGCCAGCAGCCCCTCAGGGGACGGCACTGAAGCTTTCTTT

D gene: -
clone size: -
CDR3 length: 13
J gene: TRBJ2-7
V gene: TRBV10-1
CDR3 protein: CASSAAEAYEQYF
CDR3 DNA: TGCGCCAGCAGTGCCGCGGAAGCCTACGAGCAGTACTTC

D gene: -
clone size: -
CDR3 length: 13
J gene: TRBJ2-5
V gene: TRBV28
CDR3 protein: CAIGGTAEETQYF
CDR3 DNA: TGTGCCATCGGCGGGACAGCTGAAGAGACCCAGTACTTC

D gene: -
clone size: -
CDR3 length: 14
J gene: TRBJ1-4
V gene: TRBV6-6
CDR3 protein: CASSRSPTNEKLFF
CDR3 DNA: TGTGCCAGCAGTCGGAGTCCAACTAATGAAAAACTGTTTTTT

D gene: TRBD1
clone size: -
CDR3 length: 13
J gene: TRBJ1-1
V gene: TRBV7-9
CDR3 protein: CASSSPGQGEAFF
CDR3 DNA: TGTGCCAGCAGCTCCCCGGGACAGGGCGAAGCTTTCTTT

D gene: -
clone size: -
CDR3 length: 14
J gene: TRBJ2-3
V gene: TRBV4-1
CDR3 protein: CASSHPGSTDTQYF
CDR3 DNA: TGCGCCAGCAGCCACCCGGGCAGCACAGATACGCAGTATTTT

D gene: -
clone size: -
CDR3 length: 15
J gene: TRBJ1-3
V gene: TRBV18
CDR3 protein: CASSQDGSSGNTIYF
CDR3 DNA: TGTGCCAGCTCACAGGACGGAAGCTCTGGAAACACCATATATTTT

D gene: TRBD2
clone size: few
CDR3 length: 14
J gene: TRBJ2-5
V gene: TRBV7-7
CDR3 protein: CASSLGLGGETQYF
CDR3 DNA: TGTGCTAGCAGCCTGGGACTAGGGGGAGAGACCCAGTACTTC

D gene: TRBD1
clone size: -
CDR3 length: 16
J gene: TRBJ1-5
V gene: TRBV5-5
CDR3 protein: CASSQGQGAIRQPQHF
CDR3 DNA: TGTGCCAGCAGCCAGGGACAGGGGGCGATTCGTCAGCCCCAGCATTTT

D gene: -
clone size: few
CDR3 length: 14
J gene: TRBJ1-5
V gene: TRBV28
CDR3 protein: CASSDLLPNQPQHF
CDR3 DNA: TGTGCCAGTTCCGACCTGCTCCCGAATCAGCCCCAGCATTTT

D gene: -
clone size: -
CDR3 length: 14
J gene: TRBJ2-2
V gene: TRBV10-3
CDR3 protein: CAISEWGVPGELFF
CDR3 DNA: TGTGCCATCAGTGAGTGGGGGGTGCCCGGGGAGCTGTTTTTT

D gene: -
clone size: -
CDR3 length: 13
J gene: TRBJ1-1
V gene: TRBV29-1
CDR3 protein: CSVTRDPNTEAFF
CDR3 DNA: TGCAGCGTAACCAGGGATCCGAACACTGAAGCTTTCTTT

D gene: TRBD2
clone size: -
CDR3 length: 15
J gene: TRBJ2-3
V gene: TRBV6-5
CDR3 protein: CASRGEGGRTDTQYF
CDR3 DNA: TGTGCCAGCCGCGGGGAGGGAGGGCGCACAGATACGCAGTATTTT

D gene: -
clone size: -
CDR3 length: 16
J gene: TRBJ2-7
V gene: TRBV5-1
CDR3 protein: CASSLATTWGAYEQYF
CDR3 DNA: TGCGCCAGCAGCTTGGCCACTACCTGGGGAGCCTACGAGCAGTACTTC

D gene: TRBD1
clone size: -
CDR3 length: 14
J gene: TRBJ1-1
V gene: TRBV18
CDR3 protein: CASSLGQGNTEAFF
CDR3 DNA: TGTGCCAGCTCACTCGGACAGGGGAACACTGAAGCTTTCTTT